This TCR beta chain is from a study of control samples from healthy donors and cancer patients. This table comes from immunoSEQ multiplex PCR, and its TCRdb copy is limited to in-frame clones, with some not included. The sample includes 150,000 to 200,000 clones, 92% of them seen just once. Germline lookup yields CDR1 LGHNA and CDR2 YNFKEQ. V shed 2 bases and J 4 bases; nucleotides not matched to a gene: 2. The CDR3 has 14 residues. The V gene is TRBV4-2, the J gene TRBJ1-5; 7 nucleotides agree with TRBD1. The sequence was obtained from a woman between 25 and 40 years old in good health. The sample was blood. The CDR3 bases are TGTGCCAGCAGCCAACCGACAGGGAATCAGCCCCAGCATTTT. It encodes CASSQPTGNQPQHF.